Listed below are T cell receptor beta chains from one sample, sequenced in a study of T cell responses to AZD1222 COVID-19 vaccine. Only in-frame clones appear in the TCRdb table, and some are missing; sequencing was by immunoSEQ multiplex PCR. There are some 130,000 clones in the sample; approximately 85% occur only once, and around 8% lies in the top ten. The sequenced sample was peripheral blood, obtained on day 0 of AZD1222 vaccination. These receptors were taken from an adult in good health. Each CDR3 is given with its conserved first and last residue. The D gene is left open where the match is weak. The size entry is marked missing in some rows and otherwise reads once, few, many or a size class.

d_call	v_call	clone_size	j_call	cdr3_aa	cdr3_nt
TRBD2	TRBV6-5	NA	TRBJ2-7	CATRRTRNGQEQYF	TGTGCCACCAGGAGGACTAGAAACGGGCAGGAGCAGTACTTC
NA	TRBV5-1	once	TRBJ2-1	CASSFPTGSNEQFF	TGCGCCAGCAGCTTTCCGACAGGCAGCAATGAGCAGTTCTTC
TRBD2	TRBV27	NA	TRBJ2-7	CASSLGREGSYEQYF	TGTGCCAGCAGTTTAGGGCGGGAGGGCTCCTACGAGCAGTACTTC
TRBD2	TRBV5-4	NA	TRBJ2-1	CASSFSGGAYNEQFF	TGTGCCAGCAGCTTCTCGGGGGGAGCCTACAATGAGCAGTTCTTC
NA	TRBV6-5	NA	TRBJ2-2	CASSPGTYTGELFF	TGTGCCAGCAGCCCCGGGACCTACACCGGGGAGCTGTTTTTT
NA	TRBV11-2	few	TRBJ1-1	CASSLVVGVNTEAFF	TGTGCCAGCAGCTTAGTGGTTGGGGTAAACACTGAAGCTTTCTTT
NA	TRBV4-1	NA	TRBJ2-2	CASNYPPRGNTGELFF	TGCGCCAGCAACTACCCCCCCCGGGGCAACACCGGGGAGCTGTTTTTT
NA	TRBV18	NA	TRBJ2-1	CASSTDLLNEQFF	TGTGCCAGCTCAACCGATCTCCTCAATGAGCAGTTCTTC
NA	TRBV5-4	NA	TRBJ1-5	CASSAAGGPQHF	TGTGCCAGCAGCGCCGCCGGGGGGCCCCAGCATTTT
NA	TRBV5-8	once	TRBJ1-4	CASSPGDAAANEKLFF	TGTGCCAGCAGTCCTGGAGATGCGGCGGCTAATGAAAAACTGTTTTTT
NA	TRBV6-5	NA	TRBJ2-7	CASSYGSGVYEQYF	TGTGCCAGCAGTTACGGTTCAGGGGTCTACGAGCAGTACTTC
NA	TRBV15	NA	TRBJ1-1	CATSRGDARTEAFF	TGTGCCACCAGCAGGGGGGACGCTCGGACTGAAGCTTTCTTT
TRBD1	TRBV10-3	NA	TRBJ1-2	CAIRQDRGNTNYGYTF	TGTGCCATCAGGCAGGACAGGGGGAATACTAACTATGGCTACACCTTC
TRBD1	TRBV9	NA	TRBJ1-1	CASTPLFRQGKNTEAFF	TGTGCCAGCACCCCGCTATTCCGACAGGGAAAGAACACTGAAGCTTTCTTT
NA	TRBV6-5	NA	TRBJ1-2	CASRTVANYGYTF	TGTGCCAGCAGGACAGTAGCTAACTATGGCTACACCTTC
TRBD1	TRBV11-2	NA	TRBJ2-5	CASSPIDRDRAQYF	TGTGCCAGCAGCCCCATCGACAGGGATAGGGCCCAGTACTTC
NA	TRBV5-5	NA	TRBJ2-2	CASSARAAGFGELFF	TGTGCCAGCAGCGCGCGGGCTGCGGGGTTTGGGGAGCTGTTTTTT
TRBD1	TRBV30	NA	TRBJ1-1	CAWSPWTGTYTEAFF	TGTGCCTGGAGTCCTTGGACAGGGACTTACACTGAAGCTTTCTTT
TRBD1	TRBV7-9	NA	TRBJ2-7	CASSPDRGLTYEQYF	TGTGCCAGCAGCCCAGACAGGGGGCTTACTTACGAGCAGTACTTC
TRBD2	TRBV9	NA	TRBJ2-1	CASSVDPGLTSGSKNEQFF	TGTGCCAGCAGCGTAGACCCCGGACTGACTAGCGGGAGTAAAAATGAGCAGTTCTTC
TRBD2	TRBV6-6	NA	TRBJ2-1	CASRRFSVSGRLYNEQFF	TGTGCCAGCAGGCGATTCTCGGTTAGCGGGAGGTTGTACAATGAGCAGTTCTTC
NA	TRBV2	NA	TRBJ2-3	CASSEVGGVSSDTQYF	TGTGCCAGCAGTGAAGTTGGCGGGGTCTCATCAGATACGCAGTATTTT
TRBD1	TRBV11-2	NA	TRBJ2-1	CASSHRDRGYNEQFF	TGTGCCAGCAGCCACCGGGACAGGGGATACAATGAGCAGTTCTTC
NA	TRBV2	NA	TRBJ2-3	CASSEDTQYF	TGTGCCAGCAGTGAGGATACGCAGTATTTT
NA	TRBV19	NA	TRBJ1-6	CASSELINSPLHF	TGTGCCAGTAGTGAACTTATTAATTCACCCCTCCACTTT